These 19 T cell receptor beta chains were sequenced from one sample in a study of blood T cell repertoires in COVID-19. TCRdb's copy holds only in-frame clones and misses some; the assay was immunoSEQ multiplex PCR. The sample has around 25,000 clones; roughly 79% are singletons. Input material: peripheral blood. All receptors derive from an elderly man with active or convalescent COVID-19.

V usage is TRBV25-1 and J usage is TRBJ1-1; TRBD1 aligns across 10 bases. V dropped 4 bases and J dropped 3; count of bases not matched to a gene: 2. Per the germline V gene, CDR1 is MGHDK and CDR2 is SYGVNS. The CDR3 extends over 14 amino acids. For the CDR3, the DNA is TGTGCCAGCAGTGCGGGACAGGGGTACACTGAAGCTTTCTTT. Protein product: CASSAGQGYTEAFF. The full variable domain, with the rest looked up from reference TRBV25-1 and TRBJ1-1, is EADIYQTPRYLVIGTGKKITLECSQTMGHDKMYWYQQDPGMELHLIHYSYGVNSTEKGDLSSESTVSRIRTEHFPLTLESARPSHTSQYLCASSAGQGYTEAFFGQGTRLTVV.

Here the CDR3 reads CASQASLGTEAFF. The CDR3 DNA follows: TGTGCCAGCCAGGCCTCCCTGGGCACTGAAGCTTTCTTT. The V and J genes are TRBV27 and TRBJ1-1; D ambiguous. In germline, CDR1 is MNHEY, CDR2 SMNVEV (reference sequence). The CDR3 is made up of 13 amino acids. With 8 bases removed from V and 4 bases from J, the gap between germline ends came to 14 bases.

The chain has TRBV2 and TRBJ2-1; 15 bases align to TRBD2. The CDR3 is made up of 17 amino acids. V shed 6 bases and J 4 bases; nucleotides not matched to a gene: 7. Germline CDR1 SNHLY, CDR2 FYNNEI. DNA of the CDR3: TGTGCCAGCAGCGAGGCGGGACTAGCGGGGGGTTACAATGAGCAGTTCTTC. It is translated as CASSEAGLAGGYNEQFF.

The V call is TRBV19, the J call TRBJ2-2, with TRBD1 as a possible D gene (6 bases). With 8 bases removed from V and 7 bases from J, the gap between germline ends came to 20 bases. The CDR3 contains 15 residues. Germline CDR1 reads LNHDA; CDR2 reads SQIVND (reference sequence). CDR3 sequence (DNA): TGTGCCAGTGCACGGACAGACAGGACCGGCGGGGAGCTGTTTTTT. Its protein product is CASARTDRTGGELFF. Based on the CDR3 plus reference TRBV19 and TRBJ2-2, the full variable domain is DGGITQSPKYLFRKEGQNVTLSCEQNLNHDAMYWYRQDPGQGLRLIYYSQIVNDFQKGDIAEGYSVSREKKESFPLTVTSAQKNPTAFYLCASARTDRTGGELFFGEGSRLTVL.

J is TRBJ2-4 and V is TRBV6-2 or TRBV6-3, with D possibly being TRBD1 (6 bases). CDR3 length: 13 residues. Trimming took off 1 base at V and 5 bases at J, with 6 bases between the two ends. Looked up from germline, CDR1 is MNHEY and CDR2 is SVGEGT. This chain's CDR3 is CASSYWGQNIQYF. For the CDR3, the DNA is TGTGCCAGCAGTTACTGGGGGCAAAACATTCAGTACTTC.

The chain employs TRBV7-3 and TRBJ2-1; TRBD2 matches at 8 bases. The CDR3 has 17 amino acids. V dropped 1 base and J dropped 0; count of bases not matched to a gene: 5. Germline lookup yields CDR1 SGHTA and CDR2 FQGTGA. CDR3 DNA sequence: TGTGCCAGCAGCTTAATGTCGGGGGGGATCTCCTACAATGAGCAGTTCTTC. Amino acids: CASSLMSGGISYNEQFF.

This chain links TRBV5-1 with TRBJ2-3; D is unclear. Trimming removed 2 bases from V and 0 bases from J, with 13 bases in between. Germline loops: CDR1 SGHRS, CDR2 YFSETQ. The CDR3 spans 16 residues. Here the CDR3 DNA reads TGCGCCAGCAGCTTCCAGGTCGATTCTAGCACAGATACGCAGTATTTT. It translates to CASSFQVDSSTDTQYF.

The J gene is TRBJ2-1, the V gene TRBV5-1; D perhaps matches TRBD1 (6 bases). V was pared by 5 bases and J by 2 bases, with 14 bases between. CDR1 and CDR2 (germline): SGHRS, YFSETQ. CDR3 length equals 15 residues. The CDR3 DNA sequence: TGCGCCAGCAGATTAGGGGGATTGACCTACAATGAGCAGTTCTTC. This encodes CASRLGGLTYNEQFF.

V and J are TRBV3-1 (or the pseudogene TRBV3-2) and TRBJ2-7; 7 bases are shared with TRBD2. The ends lost 2 bases at V and 6 bases at J; junction bases unmatched: 16. CDR1 and CDR2 (germline): LGHDT, YNNKEL (reference sequence). This CDR3 is built from 17 residues. The CDR3 region is CASSQIRAWGRAPEQYF. Here the CDR3 DNA reads TGTGCCAGCAGCCAAATAAGGGCATGGGGGAGGGCTCCCGAGCAGTACTTC.

The CDR3 loop is CASSYPGEREKLFF. The CDR3 DNA reads TGTGCCAGCAGTTACCCCGGGGAAAGGGAAAAACTGTTTTTT. This chain uses TRBV6-6 with TRBJ1-4; D is uncertain. The germline CDR1 and CDR2 sequences are MNHNY and SVGAGI (reference sequence). This CDR3 is 14 amino acids long. Trimming stripped 2 bases from V and 8 bases from J, with 12 bases between.

CDR3 bases: TGCGCCAGCAGCTTGATCACTAGCGGGGGGCCCGAGCAGTACTTC. Translation: CASSLITSGGPEQYF. J is TRBJ2-7 and V is TRBV5-1, with 12 positions matching TRBD2. The trim removed 1 base at V and 6 bases at J, leaving 5 bases unmatched. The CDR3 is 15 amino acids. Germline V gene lookup returns CDR1 SGHRS and CDR2 YFSETQ.

V is TRBV10-1 and J is TRBJ2-7; 8 nucleotides match TRBD2. The CDR3 has 17 residues. From germline, CDR1 is WNHNN and CDR2 SYGVQD (reference sequence). V shed 4 bases, J shed 7 bases, and the junction held 18 bases outside the gene matches. CDR3 DNA: TGCGCCAGCAGTGGATCCCCCGGGACTAGGGCCTTCGAGGAGCAGTACTTC. It codes for CASSGSPGTRAFEEQYF.

This chain links TRBV7-2 with TRBJ2-5; 11 nucleotides match TRBD1. Germline CDR1 reads SGHTA; CDR2 reads FQGNSA. This CDR3 is 17 amino acids long. Trimming removed 2 bases from V and 7 bases from J; junction bases left unmatched: 12. The CDR3 DNA reads TGTGCCAGCAGCTTAAGTGGGACGGACAGGGGGCGCGGGACCCAGTACTTC. This sequence encodes CASSLSGTDRGRGTQYF. Filled out from reference TRBV7-2 and TRBJ2-5, the complete variable domain reads GAGVSQSPSNKVTEKGKDVELRCDPISGHTALYWYRQSLGQGLEFLIYFQGNSAPDKSGLPSDRFSAERTGGSVSTLTIQRTQQEDSAVYLCASSLSGTDRGRGTQYFGPGTRLLVL.

Of note for this clone: One junction end disagrees with the germline gene, perhaps due to a read error. The chain recombines TRBV27 with TRBJ2-3; 8 bases match TRBD2. CDR3 length: 15 residues. Per germline, CDR1 MNHEY and CDR2 SMNVEV (reference sequence). The CDR3 protein is CASRQAGEPTETQYF. DNA for the CDR3: TGTGCCAGCAGACAAGCGGGAGAACCTACAGAGACGCAGTATTTT.

This chain connects TRBV3-1 (or the pseudogene TRBV3-2) to TRBJ2-5; 8 positions agree with TRBD2. Trimming cost V 3 bases and J 3 bases; bases outside gene matches: 6. CDR1 LGHDT and CDR2 YNNKEL come from the germline V gene (reference sequence). The length of the CDR3 is 15 residues. In DNA, the CDR3 is TGTGCCAGCAGCCATGTACTAGCGGAGAAAGAGACCCAGTACTTC. This codes for CASSHVLAEKETQYF.

Only a few counts were recorded for this clone. The chain has TRBV27 and TRBJ1-1; the match to TRBD1 covers 7 bases. J gave up 0 bases and V 6 bases, and 7 bases lay outside the gene matches. Germline CDR1 is MNHEY and CDR2 is SMNVEV (reference sequence). The CDR3 totals 15 residues. The CDR3 sequence is CASSPRQGMNTEAFF. Written as DNA, the CDR3 is TGTGCCAGCAGCCCCCGACAGGGAATGAACACTGAAGCTTTCTTT.

The genes are TRBV11-2 and TRBJ2-7, with unresolved D. Germline assignment: CDR1 SGHAT and CDR2 FQNNGV. The V end was cut by 1 base, the J end by 3 bases, with 10 bases between. The CDR3 has 14 residues. The CDR3 sequence: CASSLAQYDYEQYF. The CDR3 bases are TGTGCCAGCAGCTTAGCCCAGTACGACTACGAGCAGTACTTC.

This chain connects TRBV18 to TRBJ2-3, with 11 bases matching TRBD2. V lost 3 bases and J lost 5; bases outside the gene matches: 1. Germline CDR1 and CDR2: KGHSH and LQKENI. The CDR3 loop spans 14 amino acids. The CDR3 DNA reads TGTGCCAGCTCACCTGGACTAGCGGGAGATACGCAGTATTTT. This sequence encodes CASSPGLAGDTQYF.

This clone has only a few counts. The V gene is TRBV11-2, the J gene TRBJ2-5; maybe TRBD1 (5 bases). V lost 5 bases to trimming and J lost 5 bases, with 18 bases between them. The CDR3 extends over 15 amino acids. Germline CDR1 reads SGHAT; CDR2 reads FQNNGV. The DNA of the CDR3 is TGTGCCAGCAGCCGGGCGGAAGGGGAAGGGGAGACCCAGTACTTC. Its translation is CASSRAEGEGETQYF.